This note documents a single T cell receptor (beta chain) sequence. No antigen is known for it. The sample belongs to a study of shared clonotypes between healthy human individuals. General study results and limits: Relative to clonotypes present in all four donors, those not shared had lower generation probabilities.

The germline CDR1 and CDR2 sequences are SEHNR and FQNEAQ (reference sequence). The CDR3 extends over 15 amino acids. Unmatched junction bases numbered 4, after V lost 2 bases and J lost 5 bases. The assay ran at deep level. TCRdb's copy holds only in-frame clones and misses some; the assay was immunoSEQ multiplex PCR. The sample carries around 1.9 million clones, about 94% recorded once. Cells designated naive CD8 were CD45RO-negative and were positively selected for CCR7, with terminally differentiated effector memory CD45RA+ cells excluded. This sequence joins TRBV7-9 and TRBJ1-4, with 8 bases matching TRBD1. What was sequenced was naive CD8+ T cells from PBMCs. The sequence was collected from a man in his late teens or twenties in good health. Some clones in this sample may be carry-over from other donors' samples. The CDR3 loop reads CASSLPGTGNEKLFF. In DNA form, the CDR3 reads TGTGCCAGCAGCTTACCGGGGACAGGCAATGAAAAACTGTTTTTT.